The entry that follows covers one T cell receptor (beta chain) sequence. Its specificity is not known. Some clones are missing from TCRdb's copy, which holds only in-frame ones; the method was immunoSEQ multiplex PCR. The top ten hold 3.5% of the sample, which has around 380,000 clones, 75% to 90% seen once. Described treatment: around 19 received Ad26.COV2.S at low or high dose, single or two shots; 5 received placebo; per-sample allocation not given. On day 63 after the first injection, vaccine and placebo recipients gave samples. Ad26 vector vaccine expressed Wuhan-strain SARS-CoV-2 spike. The sample originates from a study of Ad26.COV2.S vaccination and SARS-CoV-2 variants. Overall study context: Dosing was one shot or two shots 56 days apart. Overall study results and limits: Analyses that measured TCR breadth and depth may have underestimated total T cell responses.

Trimming took off 2 bases at V and 4 bases at J, with 11 bases between the two ends. The CDR3 is 15 amino acids. Per germline, CDR1 SGHNT and CDR2 YENEEA. The receptor was derived from a person aged 18-60 years who received the Ad26.COV2.S COVID-19 vaccine or a placebo. The chain links TRBV11-3 to TRBJ2-2; D remains ambiguous. The sample here was peripheral blood, taken in a trial of Ad26.COV2.S vaccine versus placebo. CDR3 DNA: TGTGCCAGCAGCTTAACTCCTTCGGGCACCGGGGAGCTGTTTTTT. Amino acid sequence: CASSLTPSGTGELFF.